The following is a T cell receptor (beta chain) sequence with its context. This sample stems from a study of blood T cell repertoires in COVID-19. The assay was immunoSEQ multiplex PCR, and TCRdb's table has in-frame clones only and misses some. Of 250,000 or so clones listed, 80% to 90% are singletons. Trimming removed 8 bases from V and 4 bases from J; junction bases left unmatched: 11. The CDR3 runs 14 residues. Participant-given clinical history determined each cohort assignment. Sequenced input: PBMCs or T cells enriched from blood (not recorded which). The genes are TRBV23-1 and TRBJ2-7; TRBD2 agrees at 7 bases. TRBV23-1 is labeled an ORF, and its function is uncertain. The receptor's source is a woman in her forties or fifties who had recovered from COVID-19. CDR3 sequence (DNA): TGCGCCAGCGGGGGGGGGAGGTTCTGGTACGAGCAGTACTTC. It yields the protein CASGGGRFWYEQYF.